In this sample, the clone carrying this T cell receptor beta chain turned up many times. What it binds is not known. These data are taken from a study of prognosis after radiotherapy for stage I lung cancer. Study overall: Enrolled patients (around 12 men, 6 women) had a median age of nearly 75 years and an age range of roughly 50 to 85 years.

Each of two time points yielded around 5.9 milliliters of peripheral venous blood. Study-level findings and limits: Post-therapy Shannon entropy was lower in patients developing distant metastases following stereotactic body radiation therapy.

This CDR3 region has 16 residues. V trimming: 2 bases; J trimming: 3 bases; junction bases outside the gene matches: 9. CDR1 and CDR2 from the germline V gene are SGHTS and YDEGEE. It was by two-round multiplex PCR that TCR beta CDR3 was amplified from genomic DNA. Round-one PCR had primers specific to each TRBV and TRBJ gene. TCRdb recomputed calls from the multiplex PCR reads with MiXCR, one row per CDR3 protein. The sample consists of about 26,000 distinct CDR3 sequences, about 30% of them appearing once. This sample comprised PBMCs, obtained before or after stereotactic body radiation therapy (not recorded which). The rearrangement joins TRBV5-8 to TRBJ2-3, with 7 bases fitting TRBD2. The receptor was isolated from a donor at least 50 years old with non-small cell lung cancer. The CDR3 here is CASSFYRGLLTDTQYF. In DNA, the CDR3 is TGTGCCAGCAGCTTTTATCGGGGACTATTAACAGATACGCAGTATTTT. Full variable domain (rest looked up from reference TRBV5-8 and TRBJ2-3): EAGVTQSPTHLIKTRGQQATLRCSPISGHTSVYWYQQALGLGLQFLLWYDEGEERNRGNFPPRFSGRQFPNYSSELNVNALELEDSALYLCASSFYRGLLTDTQYFGPGTRLTVL.